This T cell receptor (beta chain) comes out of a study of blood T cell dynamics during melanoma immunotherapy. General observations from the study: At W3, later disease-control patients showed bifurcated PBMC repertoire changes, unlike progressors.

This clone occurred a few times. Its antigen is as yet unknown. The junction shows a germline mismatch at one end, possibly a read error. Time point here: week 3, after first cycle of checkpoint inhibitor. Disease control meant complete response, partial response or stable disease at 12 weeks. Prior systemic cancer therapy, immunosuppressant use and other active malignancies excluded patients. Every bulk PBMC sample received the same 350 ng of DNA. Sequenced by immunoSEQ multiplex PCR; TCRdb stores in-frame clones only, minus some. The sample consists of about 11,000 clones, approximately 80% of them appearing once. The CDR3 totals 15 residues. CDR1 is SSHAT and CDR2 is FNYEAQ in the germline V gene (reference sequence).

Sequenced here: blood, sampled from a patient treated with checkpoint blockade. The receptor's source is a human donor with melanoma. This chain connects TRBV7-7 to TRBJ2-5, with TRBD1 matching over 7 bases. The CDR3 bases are TGTGCTAGCAGCACATCTACAGGGGATCAAGAGACCCAGTACTTC. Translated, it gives CASSTSTGDQETQYF.